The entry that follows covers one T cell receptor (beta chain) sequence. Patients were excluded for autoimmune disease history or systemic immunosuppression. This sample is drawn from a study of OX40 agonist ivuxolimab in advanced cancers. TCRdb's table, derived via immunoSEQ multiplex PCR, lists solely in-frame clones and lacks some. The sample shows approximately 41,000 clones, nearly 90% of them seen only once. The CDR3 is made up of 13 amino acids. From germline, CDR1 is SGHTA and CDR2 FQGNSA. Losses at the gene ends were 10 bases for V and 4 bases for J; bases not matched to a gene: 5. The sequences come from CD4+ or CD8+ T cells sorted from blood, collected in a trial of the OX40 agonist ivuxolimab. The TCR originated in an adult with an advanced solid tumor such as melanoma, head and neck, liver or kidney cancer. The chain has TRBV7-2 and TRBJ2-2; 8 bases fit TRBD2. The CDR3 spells CAIPGGPTGELFF. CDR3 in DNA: TGTGCCATCCCGGGGGGGCCCACCGGGGAGCTGTTTTTT.